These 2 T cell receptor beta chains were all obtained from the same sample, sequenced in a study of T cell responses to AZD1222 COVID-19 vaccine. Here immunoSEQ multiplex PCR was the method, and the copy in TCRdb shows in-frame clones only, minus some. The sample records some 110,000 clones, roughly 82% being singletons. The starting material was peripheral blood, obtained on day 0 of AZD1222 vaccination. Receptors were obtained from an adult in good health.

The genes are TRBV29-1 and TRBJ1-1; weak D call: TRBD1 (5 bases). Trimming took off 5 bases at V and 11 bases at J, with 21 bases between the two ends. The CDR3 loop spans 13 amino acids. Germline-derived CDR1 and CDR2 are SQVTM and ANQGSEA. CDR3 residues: CSVSMDILNLAFF. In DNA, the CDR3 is TGCAGCGTTTCGATGGACATACTGAATCTGGCTTTCTTT.

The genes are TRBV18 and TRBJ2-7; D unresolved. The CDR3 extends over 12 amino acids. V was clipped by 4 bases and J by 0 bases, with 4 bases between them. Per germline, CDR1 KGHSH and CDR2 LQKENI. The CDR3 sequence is CASSLASYEQYF. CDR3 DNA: TGTGCCAGCTCACTGGCCTCCTACGAGCAGTACTTC.